This T cell receptor beta chain emerged from a study of blood T cell repertoires in COVID-19. V lost 5 bases and J lost 1, with 15 bases in between. Germline loops: CDR1 MNHEY, CDR2 SMNVEV (reference sequence). This CDR3 is 15 amino acids long. Repertoires were generated with immunoSEQ multiplex PCR, while TCRdb's copy carries only in-frame clones and drops some. Of roughly 200,000 clones listed, more than 80% are singletons. The sample comprised PBMCs or T cells enriched from blood (not recorded which). V is TRBV27 and J is TRBJ2-7; D is perhaps TRBD1 (6 bases). This sequence was found in a woman in her forties with acute COVID-19. This chain's CDR3 is CASSLQQGSSYEQYF. The DNA of the CDR3 is TGTGCCAGCAGTCTCCAACAGGGATCTTCCTACGAGCAGTACTTC.